Presented here are 13 T cell receptor beta chains from one specimen sequenced in a study of T cell changes during pregnancy in multiple sclerosis. Profiled with immunoSEQ multiplex PCR; TCRdb holds only in-frame clones, not every one. The sample yields over 45,000 clones, around 90% seen once. The specimen was peripheral blood, collected in the first trimester of pregnancy. These receptors all stem from a female donor in good health, enrolled as a control in a pregnancy study.

The V and J genes are TRBV19 and TRBJ1-5, with 9 bases aligning to TRBD1. Trimming cost V 6 bases and J 3 bases; bases outside gene matches: 12. Per the germline V gene, CDR1 is LNHDA and CDR2 is SQIVND (reference sequence). CDR3 size: 17 residues. The CDR3, as DNA: TGTGCCAGTAGCCCGCTCACAGGGGGCCGTACCAATCAGCCCCAGCATTTT. Its protein product is CASSPLTGGRTNQPQHF.

J is TRBJ1-2 and V is TRBV27; 11 bases line up with TRBD1. Germline lookup yields CDR1 MNHEY and CDR2 SMNVEV (reference sequence). The junction had 4 bases not matched to a gene; V was cut back by 2 bases and J by 5 bases. This CDR3 has 15 amino acids. CDR3 sequence reads: CASSLMGTGGYGYTF. DNA for the CDR3: TGTGCCAGCAGTTTAATGGGGACAGGGGGGTATGGCTACACCTTC.

This clone has just one count. V gene TRBV2 combines with J gene TRBJ2-5, with D possibly matching TRBD1 (6 bases). CDR1 is SNHLY, CDR2 FYNNEI, per germline. Trimming pared 5 bases from V and 5 bases from J, leaving 15 bases between. This CDR3 is built from 14 residues. DNA of the CDR3: TGTGCCAGCAGTTTTAACCAGGGGACGGAGACCCAGTACTTC. Its protein product is CASSFNQGTETQYF.

This chain connects TRBV19 to TRBJ2-2, with 10 bases aligning to TRBD2. This CDR3 spans 15 amino acids. V trimming: 6 bases; J trimming: 0 bases; junction bases outside the gene matches: 1. The germline V gene encodes CDR1 LNHDA and CDR2 SQIVND (reference sequence). The CDR3 DNA reads TGTGCCAGTAGGACTAGCGGGTCGAACACCGGGGAGCTGTTTTTT. Its translation is CASRTSGSNTGELFF.

The chain has TRBV11-2 and TRBJ2-1; D gene uncertain. The length of the CDR3 is 15 residues. Trimming cost V 4 bases and J 4 bases, with 14 bases left between them. CDR1 is SGHAT, CDR2 FQNNGV, per germline. As DNA, the CDR3 is TGTGCCAGCAGCTCCACACCCGATGATTACAATGAGCAGTTCTTC. Its translation is CASSSTPDDYNEQFF.

The chain links TRBV28 to TRBJ2-7, with TRBD1 as a possible D gene (6 bases). CDR1 is MDHEN, CDR2 SYDVKM, per germline. Trimming pared 7 bases from V and 2 bases from J, leaving 12 bases between. There are 13 residues in the CDR3. CDR3 coding DNA: TGTGCCAGCAAGGGGGTGGGGACCTACGAGCAGTACTTC. Protein sequence: CASKGVGTYEQYF.

This rearrangement joins TRBV5-1 to TRBJ1-4; D unresolved. The V and J ends lost 0 bases and 3 bases respectively, with 6 bases between them. The CDR3 has 14 residues. Germline V CDR1 and CDR2: SGHRS, YFSETQ. The CDR3 is CASSLAGANEKLFF. The DNA for the CDR3 is TGCGCCAGCAGCTTGGCCGGGGCTAATGAAAAACTGTTTTTT.

This sequence joins TRBV4-1 and TRBJ2-7; 9 nucleotides agree with TRBD1. Germline V gene sequence: CDR1 MGHRA, CDR2 YSYEKL. The CDR3 spans 15 residues. After removal of 2 bases from V and 9 bases from J, the junction contained 11 bases not matched to a gene. CDR3 protein: CASSQTGTGLVWQYF. Here the CDR3 DNA reads TGCGCCAGCAGCCAAACCGGGACAGGGCTAGTATGGCAGTACTTC.

CDR3 sequence (DNA): TGTGCCAGCAGCAGCCTAGCGGGAGGTTACAATGAGCAGTTCTTC. As protein: CASSSLAGGYNEQFF. This chain uses TRBV5-4 with TRBJ2-1; 11 bases map to TRBD2. The CDR3 has 15 amino acids. The trim removed 4 bases at V and 4 bases at J, leaving 4 bases unmatched. Germline V gene data show CDR1 as SGHNT and CDR2 as YYREEE (reference sequence).

V is TRBV28 and J is TRBJ1-6; no reliable D call. The ends were cut back, 6 bases at V and 3 bases at J, with 6 bases in the middle. Germline loops: CDR1 MDHEN, CDR2 SYDVKM. The CDR3 length is 13 residues. CDR3 sequence (DNA): TGTGCCAGCAGGGCAGACTATAATTCACCCCTCCACTTT. It codes for CASRADYNSPLHF.

The chain links TRBV5-6 to TRBJ1-1; TRBD1 aligns across 7 bases. The CDR3 loop spans 14 amino acids. The J segment lost 3 bases and the V segment lost 0 bases, leaving 2 bases of the junction unmatched. The germline gives CDR1 SGHDT, CDR2 YYEEEE. Written as DNA, the CDR3 is TGTGCCAGCAGCTTGGTACAGGGGTACACTGAAGCTTTCTTT. This codes for CASSLVQGYTEAFF.

This clone showed up just once. This chain links TRBV11-2 with TRBJ1-4, with TRBD1 matching 10 bases. V lost 5 bases, J lost 8 bases, and 2 bases stayed unmatched. This CDR3 region has 13 residues. Per the germline V gene, CDR1 is SGHAT and CDR2 is FQNNGV. CDR3 amino acids: CASSRDRGEKLFF. CDR3 bases: TGTGCCAGCAGCAGGGACAGGGGAGAAAAACTGTTTTTT. The full variable domain, rest sourced from reference TRBV11-2 and TRBJ1-4, is EAGVAQSPRYKIIEKRQSVAFWCNPISGHATLYWYQQILGQGPKLLIQFQNNGVVDDSQLPKDRFSAERLKGVDSTLKIQPAKLEDSAVYLCASSRDRGEKLFFGSGTQLSVL.

The chain uses TRBV28 and TRBJ2-2; no clear D. Germline V gives CDR1 MDHEN, CDR2 SYDVKM. The ends were cut back, 6 bases at V and 7 bases at J, with 12 bases in the middle. This CDR3 contains 13 residues. Here the CDR3 DNA reads TGTGCCAGCAGGGGCAGGTCGCACGGGGAGCTGTTTTTT. Translated: CASRGRSHGELFF.